The clone carrying this T cell receptor beta chain has more than one count but fewer than ten. The target antigen is unknown. The assay was immunoSEQ multiplex PCR, and TCRdb's table has in-frame clones only and misses some. There are about 99,000 clones in the sample; about 89% occur only once, and 8% to 8.5% lies in the top ten. The entry originates in a study of T cell responses to AZD1222 COVID-19 vaccine. Points from the study as a whole: Only a handful of AZD1222 recipients, roughly 6 in all, had baseline seropositivity.

CDR3 length equals 16 residues. V dropped 4 bases and J dropped 0 bases, with 10 bases sitting between them. The germline V gene has CDR1 SEHNR and CDR2 FQNEAQ (reference sequence). The V gene is TRBV7-9, the J gene TRBJ1-6; no clear D gene. This sample comprised peripheral blood, obtained 28 days after the second AZD1222 dose. The source is an adult who received the AZD1222 COVID-19 vaccine. CDR3 DNA: TGTGCCAGCAGCTCACTCGGGAGCTCCTATAATTCACCCCTCCACTTT. Its protein is CASSSLGSSYNSPLHF.